This TCR beta chain was recorded in a study of Graves' ophthalmopathy and Graves' hyperthyroidism. General study results and limits: With 70.59% sensitivity and about 78% specificity, the model predicted ophthalmopathy progression. From stable hyperthyroidism, ophthalmopathy was separated by a 13-signature model with 85% to 90% sensitivity and under 84% specificity.

V was cut by 4 bases and J by 2 bases, with 18 bases left in between. Germline V lookup: CDR1 SEHNR, CDR2 FQNEAQ (reference sequence). The CDR3 is 17 amino acids. RNA transcripts provided the template for amplifying TCR beta CDR3 regions. An initial RT-PCR round employing HTBI primers preceded a second-round multiplex PCR. TCRdb reanalysed the multiplex PCR reads using MiXCR and keeps one entry per CDR3 protein. This sample yields about 600,000 distinct CDR3 sequences, of which less than 45% are seen a single time; 4% to 5% belongs to the top ten. This clonotype came up many times. The antigen remains unidentified.

The sequenced sample was peripheral blood or thyroid tissue (not recorded which). The V and J genes are TRBV7-9 and TRBJ1-3; the D gene is possibly TRBD1 (6 bases). The sequence was obtained from an adult man with Graves' hyperthyroidism. The CDR3 bases are TGTGCCAGCAGCTCCCAGGACAGCCCGGTTCCTGGAAACACCATATATTTT. This encodes CASSSQDSPVPGNTIYF.